Presented here are 5 T cell receptor beta chains from one specimen sequenced in a study of tumor and adjacent non-tumor tissue in lung cancer. The template was RNA from unsorted bulk tissue. The library came from three nested PCR rounds adapted from ARM-PCR protocols. Using its own MiXCR run on the multiplex PCR reads, TCRdb lists one record per CDR3 protein. The data show under 140,000 distinct CDR3 sequences, over 75% seen once. Sequencing was carried out using lung tumor tissue. Every receptor here comes from a man aged 65-85 years with non-small cell lung cancer.

The chain is built from TRBV6-5 and TRBJ2-7; the D call may be TRBD1 or TRBD2 (6 bases each). The CDR3 sequence is 17 residues long. V lost 7 bases to trimming and J lost 4 bases, with 26 bases between them. Germline CDR1 reads MNHEY; CDR2 reads SVGAGI. For the CDR3, the DNA is TGTGCCAGCATGCAATTAGCCGGCGGGACAAGCTCATACGAGCAGTACTTC. This encodes CASMQLAGGTSSYEQYF.

In regard to this clonotype: Given a much more abundant clone one base away, this may be a read error. This chain connects TRBV7-2 to TRBJ1-1, with D unresolved. Germline V gene sequence: CDR1 SGHTA, CDR2 FQGNSA. The CDR3 is made up of 14 amino acids. The DNA for the CDR3 is TGTGCCAGCATCAACGGGAACGTGAACACTAAAGCTTTCTTT. This sequence encodes CASINGNVNTKAFF.

On this clonotype: At one of its ends the junction is not consistent with the germline gene, which may arise from a read error. This chain links TRBV12-3 or TRBV12-4 with TRBJ1-3, with 10 bases aligning to TRBD1. The CDR3 is 16 residues long. This chain's CDR3 is CASSRQGANSGNTIHF. DNA of the CDR3: TGTGCCAGCAGTCGACAGGGGGCGAACTCTGGAAACACCATACATTTT.

As concerns this clonotype: Given the absence of the conserved phenylalanine or tryptophan at the CDR3 end, a read error is likely. The rearrangement joins TRBV20-1 to TRBJ2-5, with D perhaps given as TRBD1 or TRBD2 (5 bases each). Per the germline V gene, CDR1 is DFQATT and CDR2 is SNEGSKA (reference sequence). V gave up 5 bases and J gave up 4 bases, with 17 bases separating them. The CDR3 has 14 amino acids. The CDR3 sequence is CSAFTSGGGETQYL. The CDR3, as DNA: TGCAGTGCTTTTACTAGTGGGGGTGGAGAGACCCAGTACTTA.

The chain combines TRBV6-1 with TRBJ2-1, with 7 bases that match TRBD1. Germline loops: CDR1 MNHNS, CDR2 SASEGT. Unmatched junction bases numbered 19, after V lost 7 bases and J lost 10 bases. This CDR3 comprises 16 residues. This chain's CDR3 is CASTLRGGTGSSEQFF. The CDR3 DNA is TGTGCCAGCACCCTAAGAGGGGGCACCGGGTCCAGCGAGCAGTTCTTC.